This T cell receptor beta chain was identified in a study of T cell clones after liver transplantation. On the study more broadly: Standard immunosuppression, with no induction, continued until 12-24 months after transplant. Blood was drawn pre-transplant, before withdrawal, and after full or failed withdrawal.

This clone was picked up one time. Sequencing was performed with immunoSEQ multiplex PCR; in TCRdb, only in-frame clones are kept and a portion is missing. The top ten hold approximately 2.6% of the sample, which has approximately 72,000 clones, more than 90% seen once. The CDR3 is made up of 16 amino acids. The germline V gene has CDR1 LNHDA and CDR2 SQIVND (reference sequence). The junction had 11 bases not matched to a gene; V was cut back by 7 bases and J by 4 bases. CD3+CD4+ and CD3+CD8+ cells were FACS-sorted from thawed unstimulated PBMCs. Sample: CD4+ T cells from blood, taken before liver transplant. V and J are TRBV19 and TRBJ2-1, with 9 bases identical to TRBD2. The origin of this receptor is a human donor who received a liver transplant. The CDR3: CASTEGPSGVYNEQFF. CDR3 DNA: TGTGCCAGTACCGAAGGACCTAGCGGGGTATACAATGAGCAGTTCTTC.